This T cell receptor beta chain was recovered during a study of T cells expressing NK-cell markers. Study-level background: According to the study, TCR beta repertoires originated from sorted CD3+CD56+NKG2C+, CD3+CD56+NKG2C- and CD3+CD56-NKG2C+ T cells. Sequenced donors, eight in total, included seven who were HCMV-seropositive and one who was seronegative. General study results and limits: These same clonotypes (in a handful of donors) also led the CD3+CD56-NKG2C+ fraction.

cDNA encoding TCR beta was synthesized via 5'RACE template switching incorporating UMIs. Using the 5' RACE reads, TCRdb records one entry per CDR3 protein without DNA. This table lists about 110,000 distinct CDR3 sequences. A word on this clonotype: Antigen: not known.

Germline V gene lookup returns CDR1 SGHRS and CDR2 YFSETQ. This CDR3 is built from 16 residues. V gene TRBV5-1 combines with J gene TRBJ1-4; TCRdb proposes TRBD1, but this gene call is untestable without DNA. The sample taken for sequencing was blood T cells: a sorted CD56 or NKG2C T cell subset, CD4+ or CD8+ T cells, or bulk PBMC T cells (not recorded which). This receptor was identified in a woman aged 18 to 75 in good health. CDR3 residues: CASSAGLQGTNEKLFF.